This T cell receptor beta chain was retrieved from a study of cytomegalovirus exposure and HLA in healthy donors. About this clone: The target antigen is unknown.

Trimming left V 0 bases short and J 6 bases short, with 14 bases between. Germline CDR1 is GTSNPN and CDR2 is SVGIG (reference sequence). This CDR3 has 14 amino acids. Study-level results: The later analysis indicated that the majority of CMV-associated TCR beta chains appeared HLA-restricted. In a later analysis, a genetic analysis reported fewer productive-TCR N-insertions in an Asian-associated ancestry cluster than the cohort average.

The PCR contained 60 Vbeta and 13 Jbeta primers. Data came from immunoSEQ multiplex PCR; TCRdb stores just in-frame clones and leaves some out. This table holds about 130,000 clones, 65% to 80% found once. The sample comprised PBMCs. The J gene is TRBJ1-2, the V gene TRBV30; D is unclear. The sequence came from a woman in her thirties or forties in good health and CMV-seronegative. The CDR3, as DNA: TGTGCCTGGAGTGTACGCGTTACAGACAATGGCTACACCTTC. Protein product: CAWSVRVTDNGYTF.